This TCR beta chain was captured by sequencing in a study of blood T cell repertoires in COVID-19. The germline V gene encodes CDR1 SGHAT and CDR2 FQNNGV. The CDR3 is 15 residues long. The V and J ends lost 2 bases and 4 bases, in that order; junction bases with no gene match: 6. Only in-frame clones appear in the TCRdb table, and some are missing; sequencing was by immunoSEQ multiplex PCR. The sample lists tens of thousands of clones, 91% occurring once. The V and J genes are TRBV11-2 and TRBJ2-7, with 9 bases matching TRBD1. The source of this sequence is a woman between 25 and 40 years old in a cohort sampled during active COVID-19. Material: peripheral blood. For the CDR3, the DNA is TGTGCCAGCAGCTTATGGGGGGGACAGGGATACGAGCAGTACTTC. Protein sequence: CASSLWGGQGYEQYF.